The 8 T cell receptor beta chains below come from one sample, sequenced in a study of CD8 T cells in Susac syndrome. Random hexamers served to reverse transcribe about 0.5 to 1 ug RNA. In TCRdb, the immunoSEQ multiplex PCR reads were re-called with MiXCR into one record per CDR3 protein. The table has 150,000 to 190,000 distinct CDR3 sequences, 85% to 95% seen once. The sample comprised CD4+ T cells from PBMCs. The source is a human donor with Susac syndrome.

V and J are TRBV20-1 and TRBJ1-2; no clear D. Trimming took off 4 bases at V and 3 bases at J, with 15 bases between the two ends. CDR1 is DFQATT, CDR2 SNEGSKA, per germline (reference sequence). CDR3 length equals 14 residues. The CDR3 is CSAKGGVGDYGYTF. CDR3 nucleotide sequence: TGCAGTGCTAAGGGCGGTGTGGGCGACTATGGCTACACCTTC.

The chain joins TRBV9 to TRBJ2-3; unclear D gene. CDR1 is SGDLS, CDR2 YYNGEE, per germline. CDR3 length: 14 residues. Trimming removed 1 base from V and 5 bases from J, with 11 bases in between. The CDR3 here is CASSVTALGDTQYF. CDR3 bases: TGTGCCAGCAGCGTAACCGCCCTGGGAGATACGCAGTATTTT.

The CDR3 sequence is CSVMDRQETQYF. The CDR3 DNA sequence: TGCAGTGTTATGGACAGACAAGAGACCCAGTACTTC. The rearrangement links TRBV20-1 to TRBJ2-5; possible D gene TRBD1, 6 bases. This CDR3 region has 12 residues. V dropped 7 bases and J dropped 2 bases, with 11 bases sitting between them. Germline CDR1 is DFQATT and CDR2 is SNEGSKA (reference sequence).

The genes are TRBV3-1 and TRBJ1-5; D not certain. The germline V and J ends were trimmed by 4 bases and 5 bases, with 9 bases remaining between them. Germline lookup yields CDR1 LGHDT and CDR2 YNNKEL (reference sequence). This CDR3 region has 13 residues. As DNA, the CDR3 is TGTGCCAGCAGCCTTTCTTGGGATCAGCCCCAGCATTTT. It is translated as CASSLSWDQPQHF. Full variable domain (remainder filled in from reference TRBV3-1 and TRBJ1-5): DTAVSQTPKYLVTQMGNDKSIKCEQNLGHDTMYWYKQDSKKFLKIMFSYNNKELIINETVPNRFSPKSPDKAHLNLHINSLELGDSAVYFCASSLSWDQPQHFGDGTRLSIL.

V is TRBV29-1 and J is TRBJ2-7; 7 bases align to TRBD1. There are 12 residues in the CDR3. V gave up 7 bases and J gave up 2 bases; unmatched junction bases: 5. Looked up from germline, CDR1 is SQVTM and CDR2 is ANQGSEA. In DNA, the CDR3 is TGCAGCGCGCTTACAGGGGCCTACGAGCAGTACTTC. Protein product: CSALTGAYEQYF.

This CDR3 is CASSESLRGGLNEQFF. The CDR3 coding sequence is TGTGCCAGCAGTGAATCTTTACGGGGGGGCCTCAATGAGCAGTTCTTC. This chain links TRBV25-1 with TRBJ2-1; 8 nucleotides align to TRBD2. The germline gives CDR1 MGHDK, CDR2 SYGVNS. The CDR3 has 16 amino acids. The V and J ends lost 1 base and 6 bases, in that order; junction bases with no gene match: 8.

The gene calls are TRBV5-4 and TRBJ2-5; TRBD1 is a possible D gene (7 bases). Germline values: CDR1 SGHNT, CDR2 YYREEE (reference sequence). The CDR3 covers 14 residues. With 4 bases removed from V and 3 bases from J, the gap between germline ends came to 13 bases. CDR3 loop: CASSGGTAKETQYF. CDR3 in DNA: TGTGCCAGCAGCGGCGGGACAGCAAAAGAGACCCAGTACTTC.

The chain combines TRBV19 with TRBJ2-6, with D possibly being TRBD2 (6 bases). CDR3 size: 18 residues. The V and J ends lost 5 bases and 0 bases respectively, with 17 bases between them. In germline, CDR1 is LNHDA, CDR2 SQIVND (reference sequence). The DNA for the CDR3 is TGTGCCAGTAGTCTCCAGCGGGTGGCGAACTCTGGGGCCAACGTCCTGACTTTC. This sequence encodes CASSLQRVANSGANVLTF.